This T cell receptor beta chain was retrieved from a study of T cells in Graves' hyperthyroidism and ophthalmopathy. Amplification yielded TCR beta CDR3 regions, with RNA transcripts as the source. First-round RT-PCR with HTBI primers amplified the TCR CDR3 region. TCRdb re-called the multiplex PCR reads through MiXCR, storing one row per CDR3 protein. The repertoire includes hundreds of thousands of distinct CDR3 sequences, approximately 15% of them detected once, and 20% to 25% sits in the top ten. This clonotype was detected many times. Its target is not known. The V gene's germline CDR1 is MNHEY and CDR2 SVGEGT. There are 17 residues in the CDR3. Trimming at V came to 4 bases and at J to 8 bases, leaving 10 bases not matched to a gene. Uncontrolled infection, other autoimmune disease, pregnancy or lactation barred patients from enrollment. On the basis of clinical symptoms, serum thyroxine and TRAb, thyroid ultrasound and orbital computed tomography, diagnoses were made.

Whole-study findings and limits: From stable hyperthyroidism, ophthalmopathy was set apart by a 13 V-J model. Among clonotypes expanded in thyroid above 0.001, most were also found in blood.

This sequence was found in a woman younger than 45 with Graves' hyperthyroidism. The sequencing input was blood. The chain carries TRBV6-2 or TRBV6-3 and TRBJ2-1; 14 bases align to TRBD2. The CDR3 reads CASSLAPGTSGRHEQFF. Here the CDR3 DNA reads TGTGCCAGCAGTTTAGCCCCCGGGACTAGCGGGAGACATGAGCAGTTCTTC.